This entry features one TCR beta chain sequence. Its target is unknown. The germline gives CDR1 DFQATT, CDR2 SNEGSKA (reference sequence). The CDR3 contains 15 residues. An amount of roughly 3,500 ng of total RNA was used for each TCR library. Reanalyzing the 5' RACE reads, TCRdb keeps one entry per CDR3 protein, without DNA. This repertoire includes 190,000 or so distinct CDR3 sequences. The sample comes from a study of monozygotic twins with inflammatory bowel disease. Study outcomes and limitations: For IBD patients, clonotypes shared with others were fewer than for healthy twins, especially with disease activity.

Blood was drawn once per donor, and each sample measured 2 to 3 ml. The chain combines TRBV20-1 with TRBJ1-1. This sequence was found in a human donor with ulcerative colitis or Crohn's disease, or a healthy co-twin of an affected twin (not recorded which). Sequencing used blood. This CDR3 reads CSARSPRDINTEAFF.